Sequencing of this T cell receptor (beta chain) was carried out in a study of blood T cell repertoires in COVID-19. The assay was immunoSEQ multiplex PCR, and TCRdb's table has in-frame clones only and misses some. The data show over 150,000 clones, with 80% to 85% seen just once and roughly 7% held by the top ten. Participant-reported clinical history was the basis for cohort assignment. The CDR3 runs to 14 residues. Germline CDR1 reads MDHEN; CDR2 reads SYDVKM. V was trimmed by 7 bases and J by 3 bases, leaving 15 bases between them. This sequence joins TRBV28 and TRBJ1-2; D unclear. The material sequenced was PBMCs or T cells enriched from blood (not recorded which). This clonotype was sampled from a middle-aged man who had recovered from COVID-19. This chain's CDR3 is CASNSYGVDYGYTF. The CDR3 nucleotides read TGTGCCAGCAATTCGTACGGGGTTGACTATGGCTACACCTTC.